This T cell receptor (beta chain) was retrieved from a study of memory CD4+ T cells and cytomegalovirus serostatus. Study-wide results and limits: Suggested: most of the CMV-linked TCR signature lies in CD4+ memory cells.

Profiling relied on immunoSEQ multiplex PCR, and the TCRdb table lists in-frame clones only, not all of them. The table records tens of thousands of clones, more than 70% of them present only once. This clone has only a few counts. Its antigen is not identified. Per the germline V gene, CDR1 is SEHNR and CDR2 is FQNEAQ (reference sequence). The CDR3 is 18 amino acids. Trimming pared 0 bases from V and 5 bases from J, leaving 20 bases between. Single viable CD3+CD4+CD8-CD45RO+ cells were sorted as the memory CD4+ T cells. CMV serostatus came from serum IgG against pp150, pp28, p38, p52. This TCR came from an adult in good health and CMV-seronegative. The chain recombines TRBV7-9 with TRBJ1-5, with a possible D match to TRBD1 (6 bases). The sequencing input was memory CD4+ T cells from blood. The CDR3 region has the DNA TGTGCCAGCAGCTTAGCTCCTGTGGGGCAGGGGAGCGATCAGCCCCAGCATTTT. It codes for CASSLAPVGQGSDQPQHF.